The following is a TCR beta chain sequence with its context. Its antigen is not identified. Profiled with immunoSEQ multiplex PCR; TCRdb holds only in-frame clones, not every one. The table has fewer than 20,000 clones, 80% to 85% seen once. Trimming removed 5 bases at V and 0 bases at J, with 13 bases between. CDR1 is SGHTA and CDR2 is FQGNSA in the germline V gene. This CDR3 comprises 16 residues. The sample belongs to a study of OX40 agonist ivuxolimab in advanced cancers. Findings and caveats of the study: CD4+ and CD8+ blood T cells expanded clonally by week 6 at 0.1 to 3.0 mg/kg. Antigen specificity was not determined for the expanded peripheral T cells.

V usage is TRBV7-2 and J usage is TRBJ1-4; D remains unclear. The sequence was collected from an adult with an advanced solid tumor such as melanoma, head and neck, liver or kidney cancer. This material consisted of CD4+ or CD8+ T cells sorted from blood, taken in a trial of the OX40 agonist ivuxolimab. The CDR3 protein is CASSPEGGATNEKLFF. The CDR3 coding sequence is TGTGCCAGCAGCCCCGAGGGAGGAGCAACTAATGAAAAACTGTTTTTT.